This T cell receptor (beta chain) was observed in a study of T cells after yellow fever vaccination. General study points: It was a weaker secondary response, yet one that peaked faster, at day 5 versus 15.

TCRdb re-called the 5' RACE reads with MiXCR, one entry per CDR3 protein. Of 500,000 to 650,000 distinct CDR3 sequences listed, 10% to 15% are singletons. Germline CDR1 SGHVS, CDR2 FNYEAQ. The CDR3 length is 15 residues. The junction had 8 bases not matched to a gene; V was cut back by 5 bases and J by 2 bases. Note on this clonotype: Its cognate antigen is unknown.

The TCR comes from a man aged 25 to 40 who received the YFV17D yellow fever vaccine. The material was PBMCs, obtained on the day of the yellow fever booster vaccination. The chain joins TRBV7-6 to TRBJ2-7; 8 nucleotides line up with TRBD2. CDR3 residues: CASSPGLDPAYEQYF. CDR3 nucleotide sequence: TGTGCCAGCAGCCCGGGACTAGATCCAGCCTACGAGCAGTACTTC.